The entry that follows covers one T cell receptor beta chain sequence. Its matching antigen is unknown. The sample belongs to a study of blood T cells in healthy people across ages. The length of the CDR3 is 13 residues. Germline V gene sequence: CDR1 SGHTA, CDR2 FQGNSA. V lost 3 bases and J lost 7, with 10 bases in between. With a J-beta primer mix and a sample-barcoded 5' primer, a second PCR ran about 7 to 12 cycles. Via MiXCR, TCRdb re-called the 5' RACE reads, giving one row per CDR3 protein. The sample shows about 730,000 distinct CDR3 sequences, roughly 44% of them seen only once. Study findings and constraints: Versus aged donors, long-lived donors had higher diversity and more naive CD4+ cells. From one million sequenced T cells, diversity estimates were lower bounds.

The specimen sequenced was blood. The receptor was derived from a woman in her sixties in good health. The rearrangement links TRBV7-2 to TRBJ1-5, with D unresolved. This CDR3 reads CASSFQVPQPQHF. The CDR3 region has the DNA TGTGCCAGCAGCTTTCAGGTGCCGCAGCCCCAGCATTTT.